Sequencing of this T cell receptor beta chain was carried out in a study of CD4 T cells in relation to SARS-CoV-2 and coronaviruses. Study-wide context: TCR beta CDR3s were sequenced after roughly ten-day antigen culture of PBMCs. The HLA restriction of the shared crossreactive spike epitopes was mapped.

Before the COVID-19 pandemic, during about 2011-2019, CD4+ T cells were taken from unexposed donors. Isolation of CD4+ T cells took place after around eleven days in culture. As cell numbers allowed, unexposed-donor CD4+ T cells faced SARS-CoV-2 S/N and four cold-coronavirus spikes. Study-level findings and limits: No crossreactivity against non-spike viral proteins was tested here.

The CDR3 runs to 14 residues. Germline lookup yields CDR1 SGHAT and CDR2 FQDESV (reference sequence). V was pared by 4 bases and J by 7 bases, with 16 bases between. This clone came up once. Its antigen remains unidentified. Repertoires were generated with immunoSEQ multiplex PCR, while TCRdb's copy carries only in-frame clones and drops some. The data hold 20,000 to 30,000 clones, with roughly four fifths observed a single time. This sequence originates from a human donor in good health. V gene TRBV11-1 combines with J gene TRBJ1-1, with D unclear. The source material was CD4+ T cells from PBMCs, cultured in vitro. CDR3 loop: CASSSTPRAGEAFF. As DNA, the CDR3 is TGTGCCAGCAGCTCCACCCCGCGTGCTGGTGAAGCTTTCTTT.